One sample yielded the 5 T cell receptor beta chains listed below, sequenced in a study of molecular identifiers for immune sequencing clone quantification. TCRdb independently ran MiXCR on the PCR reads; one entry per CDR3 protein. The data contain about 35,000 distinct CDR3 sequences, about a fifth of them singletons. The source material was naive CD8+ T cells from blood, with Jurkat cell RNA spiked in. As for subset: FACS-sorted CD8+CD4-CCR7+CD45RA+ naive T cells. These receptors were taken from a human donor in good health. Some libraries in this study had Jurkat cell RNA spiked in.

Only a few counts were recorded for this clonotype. CDR3 DNA: TGCGCCAGCAGTCAAAGGTTGCGACAGGGTAGTGAAAAACTGTTTTTT. It is translated as CASSQRLRQGSEKLFF. The chain has TRBV23-1 and TRBJ1-4, with TRBD1 matching over 7 bases. TRBV23-1 is treated as an ORF (open reading frame) with a function not yet certain. The V segment lost 2 bases and the J segment 7 bases; nucleotides outside the gene matches: 10. This CDR3 contains 16 residues.

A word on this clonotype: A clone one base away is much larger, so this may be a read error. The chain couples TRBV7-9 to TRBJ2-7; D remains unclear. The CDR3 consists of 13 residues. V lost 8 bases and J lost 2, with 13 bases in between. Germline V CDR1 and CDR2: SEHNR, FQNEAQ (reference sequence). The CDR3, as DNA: TGTGCCAGCGGCTCTGGGAAGACCTACGAGCAGTACTTC. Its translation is CASGSGKTYEQYF.

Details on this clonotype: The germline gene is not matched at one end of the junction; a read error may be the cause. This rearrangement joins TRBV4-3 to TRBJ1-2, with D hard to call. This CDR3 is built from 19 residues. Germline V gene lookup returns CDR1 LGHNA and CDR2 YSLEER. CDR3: CVSTMAAAIRTPENYGYTF. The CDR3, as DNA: TGCGTCAGCACCATGGCGGCCGCGATAAGGACGCCGGAAAACTATGGCTACACCTTC.

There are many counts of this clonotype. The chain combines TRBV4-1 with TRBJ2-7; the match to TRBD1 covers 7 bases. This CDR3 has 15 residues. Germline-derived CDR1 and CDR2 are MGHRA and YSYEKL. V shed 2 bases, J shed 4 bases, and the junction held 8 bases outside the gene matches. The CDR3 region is CASSQLDRVPYEQYF. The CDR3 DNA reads TGCGCCAGCAGCCAACTTGACAGGGTCCCGTACGAGCAGTACTTC.

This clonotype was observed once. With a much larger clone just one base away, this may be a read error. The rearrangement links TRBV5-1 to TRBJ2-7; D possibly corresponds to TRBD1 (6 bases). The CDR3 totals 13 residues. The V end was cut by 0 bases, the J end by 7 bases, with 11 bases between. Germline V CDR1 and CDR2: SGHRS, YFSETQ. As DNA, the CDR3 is TGCGCCAGCAGCTTGGAGGAACAGGGAGAGCAGTACTTC. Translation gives CASSLEEQGEQYF.